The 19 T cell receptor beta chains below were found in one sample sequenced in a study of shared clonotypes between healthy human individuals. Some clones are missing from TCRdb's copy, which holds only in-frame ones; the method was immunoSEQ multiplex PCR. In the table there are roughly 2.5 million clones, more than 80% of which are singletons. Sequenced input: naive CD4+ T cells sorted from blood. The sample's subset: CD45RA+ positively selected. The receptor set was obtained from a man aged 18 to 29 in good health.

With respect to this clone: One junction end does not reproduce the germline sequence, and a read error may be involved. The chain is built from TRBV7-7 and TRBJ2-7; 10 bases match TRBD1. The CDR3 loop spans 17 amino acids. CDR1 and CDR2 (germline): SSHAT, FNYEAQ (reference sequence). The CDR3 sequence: CASSLRQGAGSNYEQYF. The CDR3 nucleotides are TGTGCTAGCAGCTTAAGACAGGGGGCAGGATCAAACTACGAGCAGTACTTC.

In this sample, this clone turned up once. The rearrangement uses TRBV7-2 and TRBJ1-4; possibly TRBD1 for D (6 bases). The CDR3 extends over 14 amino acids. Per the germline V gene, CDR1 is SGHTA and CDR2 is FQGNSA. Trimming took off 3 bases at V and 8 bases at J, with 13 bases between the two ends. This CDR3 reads CASSFSIGGEKLFF. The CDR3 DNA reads TGTGCCAGCAGCTTTAGCATAGGGGGGGAAAAACTGTTTTTT. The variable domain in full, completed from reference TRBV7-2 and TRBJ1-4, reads GAGVSQSPSNKVTEKGKDVELRCDPISGHTALYWYRQSLGQGLEFLIYFQGNSAPDKSGLPSDRFSAERTGGSVSTLTIQRTQQEDSAVYLCASSFSIGGEKLFFGSGTQLSVL.

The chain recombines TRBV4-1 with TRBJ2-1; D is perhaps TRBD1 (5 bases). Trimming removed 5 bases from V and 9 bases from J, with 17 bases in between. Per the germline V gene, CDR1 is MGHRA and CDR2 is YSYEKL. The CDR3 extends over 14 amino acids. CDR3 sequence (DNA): TGCGCCAGCAGCTCGAAGACGGTGGACACTGAGCAGTTCTTC. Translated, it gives CASSSKTVDTEQFF.

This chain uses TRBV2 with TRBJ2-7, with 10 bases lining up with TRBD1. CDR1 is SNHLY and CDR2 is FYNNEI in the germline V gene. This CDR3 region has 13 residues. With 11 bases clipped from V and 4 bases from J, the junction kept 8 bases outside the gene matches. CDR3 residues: CASQWDRGYEQYF. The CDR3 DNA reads TGTGCCTCACAATGGGACAGGGGTTACGAGCAGTACTTC.

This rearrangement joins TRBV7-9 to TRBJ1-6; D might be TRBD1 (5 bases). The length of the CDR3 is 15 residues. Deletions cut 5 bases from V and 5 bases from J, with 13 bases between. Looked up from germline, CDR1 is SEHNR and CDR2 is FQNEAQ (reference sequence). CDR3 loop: CASSHGWDDNSPLHF. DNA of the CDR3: TGTGCCAGCAGCCACGGATGGGACGATAATTCACCCCTCCACTTT.

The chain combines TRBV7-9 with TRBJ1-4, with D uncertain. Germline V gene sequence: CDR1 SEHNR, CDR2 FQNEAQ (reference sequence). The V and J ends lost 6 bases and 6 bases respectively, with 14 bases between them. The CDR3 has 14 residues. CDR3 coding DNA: TGTGCCAGCAGTCCGGGTAGGGTTGATGAAAAACTGTTTTTT. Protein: CASSPGRVDEKLFF. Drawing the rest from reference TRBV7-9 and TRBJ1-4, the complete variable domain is DTGVSQNPRHKITKRGQNVTFRCDPISEHNRLYWYRQTLGQGPEFLTYFQNEAQLEKSRLLSDRFSAERPKGSFSTLEIQRTEQGDSAMYLCASSPGRVDEKLFFGSGTQLSVL.

The CDR3 is CASSLEYNTYNEQFF. The CDR3 nucleotides are TGTGCCAGCAGCTTAGAGTATAATACCTACAATGAGCAGTTCTTC. This sequence joins TRBV11-3 and TRBJ2-1, with D unresolved. V lost 0 bases and J lost 2, with 8 bases in between. The CDR3 is 15 amino acids. Per the germline V gene, CDR1 is SGHNT and CDR2 is YENEEA.

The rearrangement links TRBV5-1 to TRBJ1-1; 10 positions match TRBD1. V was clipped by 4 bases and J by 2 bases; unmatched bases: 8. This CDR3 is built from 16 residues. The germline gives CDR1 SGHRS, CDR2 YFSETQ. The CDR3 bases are TGCGCCAGCAGCCGGAGAGGGACAGGGGTAAACACTGAAGCTTTCTTT. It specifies CASSRRGTGVNTEAFF.

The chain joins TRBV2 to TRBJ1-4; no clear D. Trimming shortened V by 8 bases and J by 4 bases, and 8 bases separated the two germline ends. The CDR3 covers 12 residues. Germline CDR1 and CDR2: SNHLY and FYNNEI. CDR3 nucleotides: TGTGCCAGCCAACCCGATAATGAAAAACTGTTTTTT. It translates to CASQPDNEKLFF.

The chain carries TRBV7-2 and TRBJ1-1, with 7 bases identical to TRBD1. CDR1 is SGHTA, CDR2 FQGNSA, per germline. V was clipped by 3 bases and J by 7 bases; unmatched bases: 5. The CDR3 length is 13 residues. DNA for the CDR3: TGTGCCAGCAGCTTGACAGGGTATCTTGAAGCTTTCTTT. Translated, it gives CASSLTGYLEAFF.

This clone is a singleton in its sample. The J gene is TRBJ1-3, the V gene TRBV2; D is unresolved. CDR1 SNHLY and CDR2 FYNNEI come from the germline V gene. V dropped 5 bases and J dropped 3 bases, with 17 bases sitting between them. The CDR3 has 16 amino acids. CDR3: CASSFSGSWVGNTIYF. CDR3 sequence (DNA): TGTGCCAGCAGTTTCTCGGGGTCCTGGGTTGGAAACACCATATATTTT.

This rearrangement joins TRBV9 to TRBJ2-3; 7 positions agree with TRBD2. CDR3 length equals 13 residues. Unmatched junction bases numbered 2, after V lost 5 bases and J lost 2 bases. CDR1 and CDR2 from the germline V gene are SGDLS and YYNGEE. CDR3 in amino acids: CASRSGATDTQYF. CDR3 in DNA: TGTGCCAGCAGGAGCGGGGCCACAGATACGCAGTATTTT.

CDR3 nucleotides: TGCAGCGTCCAAAGCACAGCCACTAACTATGGCTACACCTTC. This translates into CSVQSTATNYGYTF. This chain connects TRBV29-1 to TRBJ1-2; the D is unclear. Germline values: CDR1 SQVTM, CDR2 ANQGSEA. This CDR3 is built from 14 residues. The V and J ends lost 6 bases and 0 bases respectively, with 14 bases between them.

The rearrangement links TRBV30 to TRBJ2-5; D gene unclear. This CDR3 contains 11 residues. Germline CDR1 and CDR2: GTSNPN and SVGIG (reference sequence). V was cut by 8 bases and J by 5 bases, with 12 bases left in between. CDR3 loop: CARKGEETQYF. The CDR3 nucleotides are TGTGCCCGGAAAGGCGAGGAGACCCAGTACTTC. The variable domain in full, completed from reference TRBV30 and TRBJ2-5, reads SQTIHQWPATLVQPVGSPLSLECTVEGTSNPNLYWYRQAAGRGLQLLFYSVGIGQISSEVPQNLSASRPQDRQFILSSKKLLLSDSGFYLCARKGEETQYFGPGTRLLVL.

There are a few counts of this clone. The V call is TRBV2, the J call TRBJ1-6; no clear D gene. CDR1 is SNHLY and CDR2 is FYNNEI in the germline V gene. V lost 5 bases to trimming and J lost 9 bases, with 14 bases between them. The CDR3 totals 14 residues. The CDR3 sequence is CASSKGRASSPLHF. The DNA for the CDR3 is TGTGCCAGCAGTAAGGGTAGAGCAAGTTCACCCCTCCACTTT.

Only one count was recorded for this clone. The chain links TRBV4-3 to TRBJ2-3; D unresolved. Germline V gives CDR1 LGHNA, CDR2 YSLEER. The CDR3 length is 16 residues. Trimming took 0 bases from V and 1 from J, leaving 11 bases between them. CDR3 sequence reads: CASSQDAAPRTDTQYF. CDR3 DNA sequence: TGCGCCAGCAGCCAAGATGCGGCTCCTCGCACAGATACGCAGTATTTT.

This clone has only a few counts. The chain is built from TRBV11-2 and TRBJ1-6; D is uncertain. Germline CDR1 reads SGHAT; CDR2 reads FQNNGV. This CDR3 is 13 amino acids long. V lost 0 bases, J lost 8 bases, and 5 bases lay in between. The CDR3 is CASSLEVYSPLHF. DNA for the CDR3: TGTGCCAGCAGCTTAGAGGTGTATTCACCCCTCCACTTT.

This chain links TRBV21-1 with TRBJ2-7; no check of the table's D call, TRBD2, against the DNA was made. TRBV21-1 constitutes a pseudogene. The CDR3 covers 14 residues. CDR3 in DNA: TGTGCCAGGAGTCCCGCGGGGGGGAGCTACGAGCAGTACTTC. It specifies CARSPAGGSYEQYF.

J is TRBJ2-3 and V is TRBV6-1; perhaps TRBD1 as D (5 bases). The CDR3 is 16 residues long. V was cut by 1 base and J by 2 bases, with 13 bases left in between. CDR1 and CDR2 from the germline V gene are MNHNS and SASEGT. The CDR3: CASSEEGRAITDTQYF. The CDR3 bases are TGTGCCAGCAGTGAAGAGGGCAGGGCGATCACAGATACGCAGTATTTT.